One and the same sample provided the 9 T cell receptor beta chains below, sequenced in a study of T-cell memory formation after mild COVID-19. Using its own MiXCR run on the 5' RACE reads, TCRdb lists one record per CDR3 protein. The profile shows roughly 300,000 distinct CDR3 sequences, under 8.5% of them singletons. The sequenced material came from PBMCs or a T cell subset sorted from them (not recorded which). The receptors come from a man between 18 and 29 years old who had mild COVID-19 (a few samples of this study predate the infection). Cell type and time point are not known.

This clonotype was seen a few times. CDR3 sequence (DNA): TGCGCCAGCAGCCAAAAGGGACTGTCAAACTATGGCTACACCTTC. Its protein is CASSQKGLSNYGYTF. The V gene is TRBV4-3, the J gene TRBJ1-2; tentative D call: TRBD1 (5 bases). The CDR3 totals 15 residues. Germline lookup yields CDR1 LGHNA and CDR2 YSLEER. Trimming pared 2 bases from V and 2 bases from J, leaving 12 bases between.

In this sample, this clonotype turned up a few times. J is TRBJ1-4 and V is TRBV28; TRBD1 might be the D (5 bases). Germline V gene sequence: CDR1 MDHEN, CDR2 SYDVKM. The CDR3 spans 15 residues. Between the trimmed V and J ends, which lost 5 bases and 8 bases, there was a span of 18 bases. DNA of the CDR3: TGTGCCAGCAGTCACTCCGGGGCAGGCGCCGAAAAACTGTTTTTT. It is translated as CASSHSGAGAEKLFF.

This clonotype was picked up many times. The V gene is TRBV24-1, the J gene TRBJ2-1, with D possibly called TRBD1 or TRBD2 (5 bases each). V lost 5 bases to trimming and J lost 4 bases, with 11 bases between them. The germline V gene encodes CDR1 KGHDR and CDR2 SFDVKD. The CDR3 has 14 residues. The CDR3 bases are TGTGCCACCAGTGTAGGGGAGATTTACAATGAGCAGTTCTTC. As protein: CATSVGEIYNEQFF.

The V and J genes are TRBV5-1 and TRBJ2-1; D gene unclear. This CDR3 has 14 residues. CDR1 SGHRS and CDR2 YFSETQ come from the germline V gene. V lost 0 bases and J lost 5, with 9 bases in between. This chain's CDR3 is CASSLDVSDNEQFF. CDR3 sequence (DNA): TGCGCCAGCAGCTTGGATGTGTCAGACAATGAGCAGTTCTTC.

Only a few counts were recorded for this clonotype. This chain uses TRBV5-4 with TRBJ1-1; D is perhaps TRBD1 (6 bases). Trimming pared 5 bases from V and 3 bases from J, leaving 11 bases between. CDR1 and CDR2 (germline): SGHNT, YYREEE (reference sequence). The CDR3 contains 13 residues. CDR3 in amino acids: CASRLQGDTEAFF. The CDR3, as DNA: TGTGCCAGCAGGCTACAGGGAGACACTGAAGCTTTCTTT. Supplemented by reference TRBV5-4 and TRBJ1-1, the full variable domain reads ETGVTQSPTHLIKTRGQQVTLRCSSQSGHNTVSWYQQALGQGPQFIFQYYREEENGRGNFPPRFSGLQFPNYSSELNVNALELDDSALYLCASRLQGDTEAFFGQGTRLTVV.

The chain carries TRBV21-1 and TRBJ2-3. TRBV21-1 is designated a pseudogene. This CDR3 region has 12 residues. DNA of the CDR3: TGTGCCAGCAGCAAAGCGGGAGATACGCAGTATTTT. Translated: CASSKAGDTQYF.

The chain links TRBV6-1 to TRBJ2-1; perhaps TRBD1 as D (7 bases). Germline lookup yields CDR1 MNHNS and CDR2 SASEGT. This CDR3 contains 15 residues. Trimming removed 4 bases from V and 4 bases from J, with 14 bases in between. The CDR3, as DNA: TGTGCCAGCAGTGTACGGCAGGGGGGATACAATGAGCAGTTCTTC. Translated: CASSVRQGGYNEQFF.

The rearrangement links TRBV4-3 to TRBJ2-1; the D is unclear. The CDR3 has 13 amino acids. Per the germline V gene, CDR1 is LGHNA and CDR2 is YSLEER. V dropped 3 bases and J dropped 6 bases, with 9 bases sitting between them. CDR3 region: CASSHDSGNEQFF. The CDR3 DNA follows: TGCGCCAGCAGCCATGACTCTGGCAATGAGCAGTTCTTC.

The rearrangement links TRBV2 to TRBJ1-4, with D perhaps TRBD1 (5 bases). Trimming took 10 bases from V and 2 from J, leaving 17 bases between them. The CDR3 is 15 residues long. Germline-derived CDR1 and CDR2 are SNHLY and FYNNEI. As DNA, the CDR3 is TGTGCCACCAAGACTCCTGGGACGACTAATGAAAAACTGTTTTTT. It translates to CATKTPGTTNEKLFF.